A selection of T cell receptor beta chains follows, all from one sample in a study of OX40 agonist ivuxolimab in advanced cancers. Using immunoSEQ multiplex PCR, the repertoire was profiled, and TCRdb retains in-frame clones only, with some absent. The profile shows 65,000 to 95,000 clones, approximately 85% of them singletons. The source was CD4+ or CD8+ T cells sorted from blood, collected in a trial of the OX40 agonist ivuxolimab. These receptors originate from an adult with an advanced solid tumor such as melanoma, head and neck, liver or kidney cancer. Both conserved end residues are part of each CDR3. A D gene is named only where the DNA matches it firmly. Where a row states a size, it is once, few, many or the class of an expanded clone; other rows omit it.

clone_size: -; d_call: -; v_call: TRBV6-5; j_call: TRBJ1-1; cdr3_nt: TGTGCCAGCAGTAAGAACACTGAAGCTTTCTTT; cdr3_aa: CASSKNTEAFF
clone_size: once; d_call: TRBD1; v_call: TRBV7-6; j_call: TRBJ1-5; cdr3_nt: TGTGCCAGCAGCCTCGGGACAGGGTTGCCAAGCAATCAGCCCCAGCATTTT; cdr3_aa: CASSLGTGLPSNQPQHF
clone_size: -; d_call: TRBD2; v_call: TRBV7-9; j_call: TRBJ2-7; cdr3_nt: TGTGCCAGCACCCGAGGGAGCGGGAGGGCCTCGAGCTCCTACGAGCAGTACTTC; cdr3_aa: CASTRGSGRASSSYEQYF
clone_size: -; d_call: TRBD1; v_call: TRBV30; j_call: TRBJ2-2; cdr3_nt: TGTGCCTACCTAGTTGGACAGGGGTACACCGGGGAGCTGTTTTTT; cdr3_aa: CAYLVGQGYTGELFF
clone_size: -; d_call: -; v_call: TRBV19; j_call: TRBJ2-3; cdr3_nt: TGTGCCAGTAGTAACCGGCCCGGATACACAGATACGCAGTATTTT; cdr3_aa: CASSNRPGYTDTQYF
clone_size: -; d_call: TRBD1; v_call: TRBV27; j_call: TRBJ2-1; cdr3_nt: TGTGCCAGCAGTCCAGGGACAGGCCACAATGAGCAGTTCTTC; cdr3_aa: CASSPGTGHNEQFF
clone_size: -; d_call: -; v_call: TRBV30; j_call: TRBJ2-4; cdr3_nt: TGTGCCTGGGGACAGAAAATGTCGGGGTTAGCCAAAAACATTCAGTACTTC; cdr3_aa: CAWGQKMSGLAKNIQYF
clone_size: few; d_call: -; v_call: TRBV11-3; j_call: TRBJ2-7; cdr3_nt: TGTGCCAGCAGCTCAGGGTTAGGGTACGAGCAGTACTTC; cdr3_aa: CASSSGLGYEQYF
clone_size: -; d_call: TRBD2; v_call: TRBV13; j_call: TRBJ2-3; cdr3_nt: TGTGCCAGCAGCTCCTGGACTAGCGGGAGGACCCAACTGACAGATACGCAGTATTTT; cdr3_aa: CASSSWTSGRTQLTDTQYF
clone_size: -; d_call: -; v_call: TRBV30; j_call: TRBJ2-3; cdr3_nt: TGTGCCTGGAGCGGGCAGACAGATACGCAGTATTTT; cdr3_aa: CAWSGQTDTQYF
clone_size: -; d_call: TRBD2; v_call: TRBV7-2; j_call: TRBJ2-7; cdr3_nt: TGTGCCAGCAGCGAGGGACTAGCGCCCTACGAGCAGTACTTC; cdr3_aa: CASSEGLAPYEQYF
clone_size: -; d_call: TRBD2; v_call: TRBV7-3; j_call: TRBJ2-7; cdr3_nt: TGTGCCAGCAGCTTACAGCGGGAGTCTAGCGAGCAGTACTTC; cdr3_aa: CASSLQRESSEQYF
clone_size: -; d_call: TRBD1; v_call: TRBV30; j_call: TRBJ2-2; cdr3_nt: TGTGCCTGGAGTGTAATGGACAGGGAGGCCGGGGAGCTGTTTTTT; cdr3_aa: CAWSVMDREAGELFF
clone_size: -; d_call: -; v_call: TRBV19; j_call: TRBJ1-3; cdr3_nt: TGTGCCAGTAGTATCGTCCCCGGGGATTCTGGAAACACCATATATTTT; cdr3_aa: CASSIVPGDSGNTIYF
clone_size: -; d_call: -; v_call: TRBV7-8; j_call: TRBJ2-4; cdr3_nt: TGTGCCAGCAGCCCGGCAGGGGCAGGAAACATTCAGTACTTC; cdr3_aa: CASSPAGAGNIQYF
clone_size: -; d_call: TRBD1; v_call: TRBV18; j_call: TRBJ2-1; cdr3_nt: TGTGCCAGCTCACGGTCTACAGGGGGTCATGAGCAGTTCTTC; cdr3_aa: CASSRSTGGHEQFF
clone_size: -; d_call: -; v_call: TRBV7-7; j_call: TRBJ2-5; cdr3_nt: TGTGCTAGCAGCCCACTGCAGGAGACCCAGTACTTC; cdr3_aa: CASSPLQETQYF
clone_size: -; d_call: -; v_call: TRBV4-1; j_call: TRBJ2-3; cdr3_nt: TGCGCCAGCAGCTTCCGGGACTCAGCAGATACGCAGTATTTT; cdr3_aa: CASSFRDSADTQYF
clone_size: -; d_call: -; v_call: TRBV4-1; j_call: TRBJ1-3; cdr3_nt: TGCGCCAGCAGCCAAGATCCGGTCTCTGGAAACACCATATATTTT; cdr3_aa: CASSQDPVSGNTIYF
clone_size: -; d_call: -; v_call: TRBV6-6; j_call: TRBJ2-1; cdr3_nt: TGTGCCAGCAGTTACTCTAGACAGAATGAGCAGTTCTTC; cdr3_aa: CASSYSRQNEQFF